These 24 T cell receptor beta chains came from one sample sequenced in a study of shared clonotypes between healthy human individuals. Sequencing used immunoSEQ multiplex PCR; TCRdb keeps in-frame clones, though not all of them. The sample lists hundreds of thousands of clones, roughly 77% seen once, with less than 15% in the top ten. The specimen was PBMCs. These TCRs come from a woman in her thirties or forties in good health. Some clones in this sample may be carry-over from other donors' samples.

This chain uses TRBV7-9 with TRBJ2-7, with D possibly called TRBD1 or TRBD2 (5 bases each). This CDR3 is built from 13 residues. Germline-derived CDR1 and CDR2 are SEHNR and FQNEAQ (reference sequence). With 5 bases removed from V and 4 bases from J, the gap between germline ends came to 12 bases. DNA of the CDR3: TGTGCCAGCAGCCACAACTGGGGGTACGAGCAGTACTTC. Protein: CASSHNWGYEQYF.

This chain uses TRBV25-1 with TRBJ2-5; D not resolved. CDR1 and CDR2 from the germline V gene are MGHDK and SYGVNS. The V end was cut by 8 bases, the J end by 5 bases, with 9 bases between. The CDR3 sequence is 11 residues long. The DNA of the CDR3 is TGTGCCAGCGGCAAGAGGGAGACCCAGTACTTC. Encoded protein: CASGKRETQYF.

This clone was recorded once. CDR3 in amino acids: CASSTDGGGANVLTF. Here the CDR3 DNA reads TGTGCCAGCTCAACCGACGGAGGCGGGGCCAACGTCCTGACTTTC. V and J are TRBV18 and TRBJ2-6, with D tentatively TRBD2 (5 bases). The CDR3 is 15 residues long. V was trimmed by 5 bases and J by 4 bases, leaving 12 bases between them. The V gene's germline CDR1 is KGHSH and CDR2 LQKENI.

This clone was observed many times. The V and J genes are TRBV6-4 and TRBJ2-1; 7 nucleotides match TRBD2. Trimming at V came to 0 bases and at J to 4 bases, leaving 6 bases not matched to a gene. In germline, CDR1 is MRHNA, CDR2 SNTAGT. The CDR3 consists of 16 residues. The CDR3 bases are TGTGCCAGCAGTGACTCCCTAGCGGCCACTTACAATGAGCAGTTCTTC. Amino acid sequence: CASSDSLAATYNEQFF.

J is TRBJ1-2 and V is TRBV5-1; 8 bases align to TRBD1. Germline CDR1 is SGHRS and CDR2 is YFSETQ. This CDR3 region has 15 residues. Unmatched junction bases numbered 9, after V lost 0 bases and J lost 8 bases. CDR3 coding DNA: TGCGCCAGCAGCTTGGGACAGGGGACCGGGAACGGCTACACCTTC. This encodes CASSLGQGTGNGYTF. Full variable domain (remainder filled in from reference TRBV5-1 and TRBJ1-2): KAGVTQTPRYLIKTRGQQVTLSCSPISGHRSVSWYQQTPGQGLQFLFEYFSETQRNKGNFPGRFSGRQFSNSRSEMNVSTLELGDSALYLCASSLGQGTGNGYTFGSGTRLTVV.

The genes are TRBV6-5 and TRBJ2-5, with TRBD1 identical over 7 bases. From germline, CDR1 is MNHEY and CDR2 SVGAGI. The CDR3 length is 15 residues. Trimming took 2 bases from V and 6 from J; bases not matched to a gene: 9. The CDR3 DNA is TGTGCCAGCAGTTACGCCTCGACAGGGCTAAAGACCCAGTACTTC. Its translation: CASSYASTGLKTQYF.

This clone was counted many times. The genes are TRBV28 and TRBJ2-7, with TRBD2 matching over 7 bases. This CDR3 comprises 18 residues. The ends lost 2 bases at V and 2 bases at J; junction bases unmatched: 15. CDR1 and CDR2 (germline): MDHEN, SYDVKM. The CDR3 sequence is CASSLSGTFTFNTYEQYF. The CDR3 DNA reads as TGTGCCAGCAGTTTAAGCGGGACTTTCACATTTAACACCTACGAGCAGTACTTC.

This clone was counted only a few times. V usage is TRBV11-2 and J usage is TRBJ1-2, with a possible D match to TRBD1 (5 bases). Germline V gives CDR1 SGHAT, CDR2 FQNNGV. Trimming stripped 5 bases from V and 6 bases from J, with 13 bases between. The CDR3 extends over 13 amino acids. CDR3 bases: TGTGCCAGCAGCCCTAGGCAGGGCGATGGCTACACCTTC. Protein sequence: CASSPRQGDGYTF. The full variable domain, rest sourced from reference TRBV11-2 and TRBJ1-2, is EAGVAQSPRYKIIEKRQSVAFWCNPISGHATLYWYQQILGQGPKLLIQFQNNGVVDDSQLPKDRFSAERLKGVDSTLKIQPAKLEDSAVYLCASSPRQGDGYTFGSGTRLTVV.

This clone was counted a few times. A much larger clone lies a single base off, so this may be a read error. Other DNA sequences from this sample encode an identical CDR3 as well. The rearrangement uses TRBV29-1 and TRBJ1-2; D unclear. CDR3 length: 13 amino acids. Trimming shortened V by 7 bases and J by 1 base, and 13 bases separated the two germline ends. CDR1 is SQVTM, CDR2 ANQGSEA, per germline. The CDR3 sequence: CSAGTDFNYGYTF. The CDR3 DNA reads as TGCAGCGCCGGTACAGATTTTAACTATGGCTACACCTTC. Using reference TRBV29-1 and TRBJ1-2 for the parts outside the CDR3, the full variable domain is SAVISQKPSRDICQRGTSLTIQCQVDSQVTMMFWYRQQPGQSLTLIATANQGSEATYESGFVIDKFPISRPNLTFSTLTVSNMSPEDSSIYLCSAGTDFNYGYTFGSGTRLTVV.

The genes are TRBV6-8 and TRBJ2-7, with D unclear. Trimming cost V 0 bases and J 6 bases, with 15 bases left between them. CDR3 size: 15 residues. Germline V gene lookup returns CDR1 MNHGY and CDR2 SAAAGT. The CDR3 DNA follows: TGTGCCAGCAGTTACTCGACGCCTATCCTTTCCGAGCAGTACTTC. As protein: CASSYSTPILSEQYF.

The chain recombines TRBV28 with TRBJ2-7; 7 positions match TRBD1. The length of the CDR3 is 15 residues. The ends lost 4 bases at V and 6 bases at J; junction bases unmatched: 12. CDR1 MDHEN and CDR2 SYDVKM come from the germline V gene. DNA for the CDR3: TGTGCCAGCAGTTCCCCGGGACAGTATTCGGGCGAGCAGTACTTC. Translating gives CASSSPGQYSGEQYF. The whole variable domain, remainder taken from reference TRBV28 and TRBJ2-7, is DVKVTQSSRYLVKRTGEKVFLECVQDMDHENMFWYRQDPGLGLRLIYFSYDVKMKEKGDIPEGYSVSREKKERFSLILESASTNQTSMYLCASSSPGQYSGEQYFGPGTRLTVT.

This clone was seen at least ten times. The chain employs TRBV7-9 and TRBJ1-2; possible D gene TRBD1, 5 bases. The CDR3 extends over 14 amino acids. V was shortened by 0 bases and J by 5 bases, with 10 bases between the two germline ends. CDR1 is SEHNR and CDR2 is FQNEAQ in the germline V gene (reference sequence). Here the CDR3 reads CASSLAGTAYGYTF. For the CDR3, the DNA is TGTGCCAGCAGCTTAGCCGGGACCGCATATGGCTACACCTTC.

In its sample, this clone was seen a few times. The chain links TRBV19 to TRBJ1-5; no definite D call. The germline V gene has CDR1 LNHDA and CDR2 SQIVND (reference sequence). CDR3 size: 15 residues. V was cut by 5 bases and J by 5 bases, with 16 bases left in between. In DNA form, the CDR3 reads TGTGCCAGTAGTCCGACGGGCGAACAATATCAGCCCCAGCATTTT. Its translation: CASSPTGEQYQPQHF.

In its sample, this clone was seen a few times. The chain has TRBV6-6 and TRBJ1-4, with D unclear. In germline, CDR1 is MNHNY, CDR2 SVGAGI (reference sequence). Trimming stripped 4 bases from V and 7 bases from J, with 7 bases between. The CDR3 covers 12 residues. The CDR3 DNA follows: TGTGCCAGCAGTTCCCGTGTTGAAAAACTGTTTTTT. Protein product: CASSSRVEKLFF.

The chain has TRBV19 and TRBJ1-1, with 8 bases that match TRBD1. The V and J ends lost 3 bases and 5 bases, in that order; junction bases with no gene match: 5. This CDR3 region has 14 residues. Germline V gene lookup returns CDR1 LNHDA and CDR2 SQIVND (reference sequence). CDR3 residues: CASSIGRGQTEAFF. For the CDR3, the DNA is TGTGCCAGTAGTATCGGCAGGGGGCAAACTGAAGCTTTCTTT.

This clone was seen a few times. V gene TRBV28 combines with J gene TRBJ2-1; maybe TRBD1 (5 bases). V lost 5 bases to trimming and J lost 0 bases, with 11 bases between them. The CDR3 spans 15 residues. In germline, CDR1 is MDHEN, CDR2 SYDVKM. The CDR3 protein is CASSETGSSYNEQFF. The CDR3, as DNA: TGTGCCAGCAGTGAAACAGGAAGCTCCTACAATGAGCAGTTCTTC.

The chain employs TRBV9 and TRBJ2-5, with D possibly being TRBD1 (5 bases). Deletions cut 3 bases from V and 3 bases from J, with 9 bases between. Per germline, CDR1 SGDLS and CDR2 YYNGEE. This CDR3 is 13 amino acids long. The CDR3 DNA sequence: TGTGCCAGCAGCGCAGGGCTAAAAGAGACCCAGTACTTC. This sequence encodes CASSAGLKETQYF.

This clone was picked up one time. This chain connects TRBV28 to TRBJ1-1, with a tentative D call TRBD1 (5 bases). The CDR3 spans 14 residues. The ends were cut back, 9 bases at V and 1 base at J, with 15 bases in the middle. The germline CDR1 and CDR2 sequences are MDHEN and SYDVKM. Here the CDR3 reads CASLTTGTNTEAFF. DNA of the CDR3: TGTGCCAGTCTAACAACCGGGACGAACACTGAAGCTTTCTTT. Complete variable domain (other parts from reference TRBV28 and TRBJ1-1): DVKVTQSSRYLVKRTGEKVFLECVQDMDHENMFWYRQDPGLGLRLIYFSYDVKMKEKGDIPEGYSVSREKKERFSLILESASTNQTSMYLCASLTTGTNTEAFFGQGTRLTVV.

The chain uses TRBV4-2 and TRBJ1-5; D is ambiguous. The CDR3 runs to 14 residues. Germline lookup yields CDR1 LGHNA and CDR2 YNFKEQ. V was shortened by 4 bases and J by 5 bases, with 12 bases between the two germline ends. CDR3 region: CASSRTPEDQPQHF. DNA of the CDR3: TGTGCCAGCAGCCGGACCCCGGAGGATCAGCCCCAGCATTTT.

The V and J genes are TRBV5-4 and TRBJ2-5, with a possible D match to TRBD2 (5 bases). The CDR3 spans 13 residues. Trimming stripped 0 bases from V and 5 bases from J, with 8 bases between. Per germline, CDR1 SGHNT and CDR2 YYREEE (reference sequence). The CDR3 here is CASSLGGLETQYF. DNA for the CDR3: TGTGCCAGCAGCTTGGGCGGGTTGGAGACCCAGTACTTC. Looking up the rest from reference TRBV5-4 and TRBJ2-5 gives the full variable domain: ETGVTQSPTHLIKTRGQQVTLRCSSQSGHNTVSWYQQALGQGPQFIFQYYREEENGRGNFPPRFSGLQFPNYSSELNVNALELDDSALYLCASSLGGLETQYFGPGTRLLVL.

A note on this clone: This is likely an artifact of a read error, given a far larger clone one base away. CDR3 protein: CASSSSGCGETQYF. The CDR3 nucleotides are TGTGCCAGCAGCTCCTCGGGGTGCGGAGAGACCCAGTACTTC. The V and J genes are TRBV9 and TRBJ2-5, with D maybe TRBD2 (5 bases). CDR3 length equals 14 residues. Germline V gene lookup returns CDR1 SGDLS and CDR2 YYNGEE. V dropped 4 bases and J dropped 4 bases, with 14 bases sitting between them.

The chain is built from TRBV18 and TRBJ2-7, with D uncertain. The germline gives CDR1 KGHSH, CDR2 LQKENI. The CDR3 is 12 amino acids. Trimming shortened V by 3 bases and J by 6 bases, and 9 bases separated the two germline ends. For the CDR3, the DNA is TGTGCCAGCTCACCCTTTACGTCCGAGCAGTACTTC. Translated, it gives CASSPFTSEQYF.

The J gene is TRBJ1-2, the V gene TRBV7-9, with D uncertain. Trimming cost V 2 bases and J 8 bases, with 21 bases left between them. Germline CDR1 is SEHNR and CDR2 is FQNEAQ (reference sequence). The CDR3 is 16 amino acids. This CDR3 reads CASSLPEITVLRGYTF. The DNA for the CDR3 is TGTGCCAGCAGCTTACCGGAGATTACAGTACTAAGAGGCTACACCTTC. Full variable domain (rest looked up from reference TRBV7-9 and TRBJ1-2): DTGVSQNPRHKITKRGQNVTFRCDPISEHNRLYWYRQTLGQGPEFLTYFQNEAQLEKSRLLSDRFSAERPKGSFSTLEIQRTEQGDSAMYLCASSLPEITVLRGYTFGSGTRLTVV.

V usage is TRBV19 and J usage is TRBJ2-2; D is unclear. The CDR3 contains 14 residues. With 7 bases removed from V and 4 bases from J, the gap between germline ends came to 13 bases. Per germline, CDR1 LNHDA and CDR2 SQIVND (reference sequence). This chain's CDR3 is CASNREYFTGELFF. CDR3 coding DNA: TGTGCCAGTAATAGGGAATACTTCACCGGGGAGCTGTTTTTT. Full variable domain (rest looked up from reference TRBV19 and TRBJ2-2): DGGITQSPKYLFRKEGQNVTLSCEQNLNHDAMYWYRQDPGQGLRLIYYSQIVNDFQKGDIAEGYSVSREKKESFPLTVTSAQKNPTAFYLCASNREYFTGELFFGEGSRLTVL.